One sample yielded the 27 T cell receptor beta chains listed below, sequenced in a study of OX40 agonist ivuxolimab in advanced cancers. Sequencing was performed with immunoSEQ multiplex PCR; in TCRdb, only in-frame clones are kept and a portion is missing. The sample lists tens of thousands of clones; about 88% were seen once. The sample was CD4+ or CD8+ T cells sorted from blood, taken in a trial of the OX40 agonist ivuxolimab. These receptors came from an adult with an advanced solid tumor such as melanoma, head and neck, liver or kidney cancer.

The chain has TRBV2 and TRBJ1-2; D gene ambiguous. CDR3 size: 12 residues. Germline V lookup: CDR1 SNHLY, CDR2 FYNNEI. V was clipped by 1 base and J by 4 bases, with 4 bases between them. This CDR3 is CASSEEGYGYTF. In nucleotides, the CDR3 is TGTGCCAGCAGTGAAGAGGGCTATGGCTACACCTTC.

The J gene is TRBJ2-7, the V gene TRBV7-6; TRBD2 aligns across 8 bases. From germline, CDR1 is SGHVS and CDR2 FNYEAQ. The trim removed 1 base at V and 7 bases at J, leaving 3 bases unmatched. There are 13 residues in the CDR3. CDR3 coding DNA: TGTGCCAGCAGCTTAGGGGAGCGGGGGGAGCAGTACTTC. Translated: CASSLGERGEQYF.

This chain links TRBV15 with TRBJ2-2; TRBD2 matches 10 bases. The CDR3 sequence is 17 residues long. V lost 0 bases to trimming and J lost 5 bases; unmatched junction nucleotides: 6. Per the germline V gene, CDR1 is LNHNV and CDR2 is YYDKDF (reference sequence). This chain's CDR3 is CATSRDKRGGGTGELFF. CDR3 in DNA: TGTGCCACCAGCAGAGATAAGCGGGGGGGCGGAACCGGGGAGCTGTTTTTT. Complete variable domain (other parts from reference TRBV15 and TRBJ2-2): DAMVIQNPRYQVTQFGKPVTLSCSQTLNHNVMYWYQQKSSQAPKLLFHYYDKDFNNEADTPDNFQSRRPNTSFCFLDIRSPGLGDTAMYLCATSRDKRGGGTGELFFGEGSRLTVL.

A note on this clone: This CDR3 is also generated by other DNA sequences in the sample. Written as DNA, the CDR3 is TGCGCCAGCACCACCGGGGGACAGAGAGAGACCCAGTACTTC. It specifies CASTTGGQRETQYF. This chain connects TRBV5-1 to TRBJ2-5; weak D call: TRBD1 (7 bases). CDR3 length: 14 residues. The V end lost 6 bases, the J end lost 4 bases, and 16 bases lay between the germline ends. CDR1 SGHRS and CDR2 YFSETQ come from the germline V gene.

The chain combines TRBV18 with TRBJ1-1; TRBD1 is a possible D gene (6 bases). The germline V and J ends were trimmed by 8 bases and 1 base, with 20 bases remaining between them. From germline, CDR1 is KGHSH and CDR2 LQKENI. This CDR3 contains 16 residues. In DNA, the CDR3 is TGTGCCAGCACGAGCCCTGGGGGCAGGCGGAACACTGAAGCTTTCTTT. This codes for CASTSPGGRRNTEAFF.

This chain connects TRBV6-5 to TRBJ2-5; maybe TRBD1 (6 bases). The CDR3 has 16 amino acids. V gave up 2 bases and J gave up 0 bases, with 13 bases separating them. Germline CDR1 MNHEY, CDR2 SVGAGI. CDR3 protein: CASSYTDSLYQETQYF. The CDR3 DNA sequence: TGTGCCAGCAGTTACACGGACAGCTTGTACCAAGAGACCCAGTACTTC.

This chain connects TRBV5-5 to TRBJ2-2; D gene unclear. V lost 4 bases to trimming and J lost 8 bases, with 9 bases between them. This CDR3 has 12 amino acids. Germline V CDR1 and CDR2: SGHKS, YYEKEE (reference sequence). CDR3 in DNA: TGTGCCAGCAGCCTAGACCAAGGGGAGCTGTTTTTT. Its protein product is CASSLDQGELFF. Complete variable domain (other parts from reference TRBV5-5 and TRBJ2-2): DAGVTQSPTHLIKTRGQQVTLRCSPISGHKSVSWYQQVLGQGPQFIFQYYEKEERGRGNFPDRFSARQFPNYSSELNVNALLLGDSALYLCASSLDQGELFFGEGSRLTVL.

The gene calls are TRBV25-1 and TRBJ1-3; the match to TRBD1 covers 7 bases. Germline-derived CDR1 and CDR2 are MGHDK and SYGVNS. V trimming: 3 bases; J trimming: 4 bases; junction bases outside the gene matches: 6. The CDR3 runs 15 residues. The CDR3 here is CASSEEGALGNTIYF. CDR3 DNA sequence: TGTGCCAGCAGTGAGGAGGGGGCGCTCGGAAACACCATATATTTT.

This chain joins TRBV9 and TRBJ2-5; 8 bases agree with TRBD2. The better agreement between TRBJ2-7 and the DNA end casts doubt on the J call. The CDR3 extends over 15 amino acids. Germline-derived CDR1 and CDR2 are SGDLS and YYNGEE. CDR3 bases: TGTGCCAGCAGCGTTTCGACTAGCGCAACCTACGAGCAGTACTTC. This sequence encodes CASSVSTSATYEQYF.

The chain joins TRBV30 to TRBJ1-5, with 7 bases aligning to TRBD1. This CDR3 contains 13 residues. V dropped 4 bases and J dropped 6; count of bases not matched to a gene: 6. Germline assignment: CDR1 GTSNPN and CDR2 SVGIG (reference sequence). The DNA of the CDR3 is TGTGCCTGGACTCAGGGGGAAGGTCAGCCCCAGCATTTT. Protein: CAWTQGEGQPQHF.

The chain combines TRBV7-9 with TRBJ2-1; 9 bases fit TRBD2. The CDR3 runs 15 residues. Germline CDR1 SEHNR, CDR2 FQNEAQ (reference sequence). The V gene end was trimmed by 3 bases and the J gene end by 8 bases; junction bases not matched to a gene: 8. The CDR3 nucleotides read TGTGCCAGCAGCTTCCCGATAGCGGGAGACCATGAGCAGTTCTTC. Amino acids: CASSFPIAGDHEQFF.

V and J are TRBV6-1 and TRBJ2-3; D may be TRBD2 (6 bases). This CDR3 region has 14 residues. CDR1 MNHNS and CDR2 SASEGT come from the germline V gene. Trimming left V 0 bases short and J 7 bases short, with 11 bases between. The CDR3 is CASSEAPGRNTQYF. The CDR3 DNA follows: TGTGCCAGCAGTGAAGCCCCAGGGAGGAATACGCAGTATTTT.

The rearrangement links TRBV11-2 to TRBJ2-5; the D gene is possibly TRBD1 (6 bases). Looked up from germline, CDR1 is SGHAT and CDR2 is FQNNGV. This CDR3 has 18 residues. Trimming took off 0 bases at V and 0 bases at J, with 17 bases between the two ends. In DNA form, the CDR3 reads TGTGCCAGCAGCTTAGACGGCTCGGACAGCGGACACCAAGAGACCCAGTACTTC. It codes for CASSLDGSDSGHQETQYF.

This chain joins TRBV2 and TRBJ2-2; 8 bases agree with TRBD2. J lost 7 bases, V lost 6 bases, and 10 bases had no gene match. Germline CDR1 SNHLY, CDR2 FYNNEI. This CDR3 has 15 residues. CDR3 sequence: CASRPTGLGGGELFF. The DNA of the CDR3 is TGTGCCAGCAGGCCGACGGGACTAGGTGGCGGGGAGCTGTTTTTT.

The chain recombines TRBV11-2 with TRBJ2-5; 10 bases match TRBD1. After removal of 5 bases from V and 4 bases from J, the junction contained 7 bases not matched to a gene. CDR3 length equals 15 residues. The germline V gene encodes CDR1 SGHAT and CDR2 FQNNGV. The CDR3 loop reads CASSKQTGGRETQYF. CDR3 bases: TGTGCCAGCAGCAAGCAGACAGGGGGCAGAGAGACCCAGTACTTC.

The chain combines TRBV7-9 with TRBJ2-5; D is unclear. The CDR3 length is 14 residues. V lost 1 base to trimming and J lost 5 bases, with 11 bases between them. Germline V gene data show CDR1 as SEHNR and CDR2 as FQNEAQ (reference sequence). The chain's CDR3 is CASSLVSSLETQYF. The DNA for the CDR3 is TGTGCCAGCAGCTTAGTGTCTAGTCTGGAGACCCAGTACTTC. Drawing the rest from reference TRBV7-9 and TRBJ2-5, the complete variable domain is DTGVSQNPRHKITKRGQNVTFRCDPISEHNRLYWYRQTLGQGPEFLTYFQNEAQLEKSRLLSDRFSAERPKGSFSTLEIQRTEQGDSAMYLCASSLVSSLETQYFGPGTRLLVL.

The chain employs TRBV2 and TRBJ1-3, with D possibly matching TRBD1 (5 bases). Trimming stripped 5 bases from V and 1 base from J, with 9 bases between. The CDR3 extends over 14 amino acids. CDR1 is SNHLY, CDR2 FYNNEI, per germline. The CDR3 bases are TGTGCCAGCAGTTTGACAGAGTCTGGAAACACCATATATTTT. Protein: CASSLTESGNTIYF.

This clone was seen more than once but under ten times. CDR3 sequence: CSVGGRETEAFF. The DNA of the CDR3 is TGCAGCGTTGGAGGCCGGGAAACTGAAGCTTTCTTT. The J gene is TRBJ1-1, the V gene TRBV29-1; no clear D. Germline V gene lookup returns CDR1 SQVTM and CDR2 ANQGSEA. The CDR3 runs to 12 residues. Deletions cut 4 bases from V and 5 bases from J, with 11 bases between. The full variable domain, completed using reference TRBV29-1 and TRBJ1-1, is SAVISQKPSRDICQRGTSLTIQCQVDSQVTMMFWYRQQPGQSLTLIATANQGSEATYESGFVIDKFPISRPNLTFSTLTVSNMSPEDSSIYLCSVGGRETEAFFGQGTRLTVV.

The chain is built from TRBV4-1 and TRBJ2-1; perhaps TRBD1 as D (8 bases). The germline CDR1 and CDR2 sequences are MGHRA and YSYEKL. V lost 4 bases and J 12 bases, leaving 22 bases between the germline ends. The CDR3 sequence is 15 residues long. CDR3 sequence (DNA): TGCGCCAGCAGCCGCAGCGGGACAGGTAGCCATGGGCAGTTCTTC. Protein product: CASSRSGTGSHGQFF.

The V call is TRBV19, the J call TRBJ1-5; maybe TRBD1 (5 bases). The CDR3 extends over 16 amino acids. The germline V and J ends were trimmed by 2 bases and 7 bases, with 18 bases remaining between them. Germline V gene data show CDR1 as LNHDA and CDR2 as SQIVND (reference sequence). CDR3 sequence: CASSISGRRGRQPQHF. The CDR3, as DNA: TGTGCCAGTAGTATATCTGGCAGGAGGGGTCGGCAGCCCCAGCATTTT.

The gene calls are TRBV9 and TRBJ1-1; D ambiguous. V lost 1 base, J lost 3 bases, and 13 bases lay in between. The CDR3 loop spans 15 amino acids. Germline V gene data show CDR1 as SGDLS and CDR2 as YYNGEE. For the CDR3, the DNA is TGTGCCAGCAGCGTATCTGGGGAAGCGGACACTGAAGCTTTCTTT. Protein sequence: CASSVSGEADTEAFF.

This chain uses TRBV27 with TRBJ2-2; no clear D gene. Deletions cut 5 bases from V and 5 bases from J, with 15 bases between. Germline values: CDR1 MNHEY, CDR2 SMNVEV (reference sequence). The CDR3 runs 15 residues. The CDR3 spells CASSPRRIETGELFF. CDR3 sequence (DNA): TGTGCCAGCAGTCCCCGACGGATCGAGACCGGGGAGCTGTTTTTT.

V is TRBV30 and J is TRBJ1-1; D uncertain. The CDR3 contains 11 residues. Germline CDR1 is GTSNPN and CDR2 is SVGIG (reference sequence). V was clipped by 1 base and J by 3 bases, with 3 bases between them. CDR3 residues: CAWSGDTEAFF. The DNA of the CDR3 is TGTGCCTGGAGTGGAGACACTGAAGCTTTCTTT.

CDR3 DNA: TGTGCCAGCAACTCTAGGGGTTCTGAAGCTTTCTTT. This sequence encodes CASNSRGSEAFF. The chain has TRBV6-5 and TRBJ1-1; the D gene is possibly TRBD1 (5 bases). The CDR3 is 12 amino acids. Deletions cut 7 bases from V and 6 bases from J, with 12 bases between. Germline loops: CDR1 MNHEY, CDR2 SVGAGI.

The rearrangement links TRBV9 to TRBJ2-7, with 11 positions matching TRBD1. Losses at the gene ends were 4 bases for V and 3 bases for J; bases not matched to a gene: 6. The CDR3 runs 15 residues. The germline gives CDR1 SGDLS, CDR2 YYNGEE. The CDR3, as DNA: TGTGCCAGCAGCACAAAGGGGACAGGGGGCTACGAGCAGTACTTC. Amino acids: CASSTKGTGGYEQYF.

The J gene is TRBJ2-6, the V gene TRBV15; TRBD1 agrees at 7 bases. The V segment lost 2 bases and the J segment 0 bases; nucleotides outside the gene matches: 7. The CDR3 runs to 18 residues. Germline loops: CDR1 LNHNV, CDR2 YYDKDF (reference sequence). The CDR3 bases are TGTGCCACCAGCAGACCTTCCGGGACAGTCTCTGGGGCCAACGTCCTGACTTTC. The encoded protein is CATSRPSGTVSGANVLTF.

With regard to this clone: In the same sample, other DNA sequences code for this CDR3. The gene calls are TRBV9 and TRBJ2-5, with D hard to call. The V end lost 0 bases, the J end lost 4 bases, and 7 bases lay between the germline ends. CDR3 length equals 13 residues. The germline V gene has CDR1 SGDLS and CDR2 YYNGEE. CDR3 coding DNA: TGTGCCAGCAGCGTAGGGGAAGGAGAGACCCAGTACTTC. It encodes CASSVGEGETQYF.